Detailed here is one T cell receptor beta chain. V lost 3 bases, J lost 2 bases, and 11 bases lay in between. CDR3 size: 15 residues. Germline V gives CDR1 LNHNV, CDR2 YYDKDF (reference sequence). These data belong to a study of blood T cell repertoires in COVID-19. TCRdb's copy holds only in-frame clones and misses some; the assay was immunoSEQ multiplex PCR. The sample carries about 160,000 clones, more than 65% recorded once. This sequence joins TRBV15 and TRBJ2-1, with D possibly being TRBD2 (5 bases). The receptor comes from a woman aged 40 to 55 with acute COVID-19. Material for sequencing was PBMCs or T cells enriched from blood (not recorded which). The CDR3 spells CATSSVAGPYNEQFF. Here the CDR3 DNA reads TGTGCCACCAGCAGTGTGGCGGGCCCCTACAATGAGCAGTTCTTC.